This T cell receptor beta chain was identified during a study of beta chain features in type 1 diabetes. Study-level information: All samples yielded about 100 million examined sorted cells. Study-wide findings and caveats: In all four CD4+ subsets, TCRB CDR3 length was significantly, moderately reduced in type 1 diabetes. Patients showed naive, central memory and Treg TCRB repertoires that appeared more similar than those of healthy donors. Still unanswered here is whether HLA type influences TCRB rearrangement.

The CDR3 length is 13 residues. Germline CDR1 and CDR2: SEHNR and FQNEAQ (reference sequence). With V trimmed by 5 bases and J by 1 base, 1 base remained unmatched. Of the isolated RNA, all was reverse transcribed, and so the sequenced material was expressed TCRB transcripts. Method: immunoSEQ multiplex PCR; TCRdb's copy keeps in-frame clones and lacks some. The sample holds around 250,000 clones, 13% to 15% seen once. This clone was seen more than once but under ten times. Its antigen is currently unknown. Cells sorted by CD45RO/CCR7/CD25/CD127/CD95/CD27 comprised CD4+ naive, central memory, regulatory and stem cell-like memory cells.

The chain links TRBV7-9 to TRBJ1-1; 7 bases agree with TRBD1. The clonotype originates from a man younger than 45 with type 1 diabetes. Material for sequencing was naive CD4+ T cells from blood. CDR3 protein: CASSRTGNTEAFF. Written as DNA, the CDR3 is TGTGCCAGCAGCCGGACAGGGAACACTGAAGCTTTCTTT.